The 27 T cell receptor beta chains given below trace back to one sample, sequenced in a study of shared clonotypes between healthy human individuals. Naivety among CD8 cells was defined by CD45RO negativity and positive CCR7 selection, thereby excluding terminally differentiated effector memory CD45RA+ cells. Libraries were prepared by immunoSEQ multiplex PCR; TCRdb keeps only in-frame clonotypes and omits some of them. The repertoire includes about 2 million clones, approximately 94% of them detected once, and 0.9% to 1.3% sits in the top ten. Sequencing input: naive CD8+ T cells sorted from blood. These receptors were taken from a man in his late teens or twenties in good health.

The chain employs TRBV4-3 and TRBJ1-2; D is undetermined. Germline assignment: CDR1 LGHNA and CDR2 YSLEER. Trimming pared 0 bases from V and 4 bases from J, leaving 9 bases between. The CDR3 consists of 14 residues. The CDR3 sequence: CASSQDRGTYGYTF. In DNA form, the CDR3 reads TGCGCCAGCAGCCAAGATCGGGGAACCTATGGCTACACCTTC.

The V gene is TRBV29-1, the J gene TRBJ2-7; 10 bases map to TRBD2. The CDR3 consists of 23 residues. With V trimmed by 4 bases and J by 4 bases, 34 bases remained unmatched. Germline V gene data show CDR1 as SQVTM and CDR2 as ANQGSEA. The DNA for the CDR3 is TGCAGCGTTGTTTCCCCGCAGGGAGGTAGGTCTTCGGCTAGCGGGAGTGCGGTTTACGAGCAGTACTTC. Translated, it gives CSVVSPQGGRSSASGSAVYEQYF.

This chain links TRBV29-1 with TRBJ2-7, with 7 positions matching TRBD2. Unmatched junction bases numbered 9, after V lost 0 bases and J lost 4 bases. This CDR3 spans 15 amino acids. Germline CDR1 is SQVTM and CDR2 is ANQGSEA. CDR3 sequence reads: CSVEDRDSGGYEQYF. The CDR3, as DNA: TGCAGCGTTGAAGATCGAGATTCGGGGGGATACGAGCAGTACTTC.

J is TRBJ2-2 and V is TRBV12-5; a weak D match, TRBD2 (5 bases). CDR1 is LGHNT and CDR2 is FRNRAP in the germline V gene. Trimming pared 5 bases from V and 7 bases from J, leaving 11 bases between. The CDR3 totals 13 residues. This CDR3 reads CASGPGAGGELFF. The CDR3 DNA is TGTGCTAGTGGTCCCGGCGCGGGCGGGGAGCTGTTTTTT.

This chain connects TRBV5-1 to TRBJ2-7; TRBD2 agrees at 12 bases. Germline CDR1 and CDR2: SGHRS and YFSETQ. With 5 bases clipped from V and 3 bases from J, the junction kept 6 bases outside the gene matches. The CDR3 spans 15 residues. The CDR3, as DNA: TGCGCCAGCAGGCCACTAGCGGGAGGCCTCTACGAGCAGTACTTC. Protein sequence: CASRPLAGGLYEQYF.

The J gene is TRBJ2-5, the V gene TRBV14, with D maybe TRBD1 (6 bases). CDR1 and CDR2 from the germline V gene are SGHDN and FVKESK. Trimming left V 2 bases short and J 5 bases short, with 12 bases between. CDR3 length: 14 residues. The CDR3 region is CASSQTQGKETQYF. The CDR3 nucleotides read TGTGCCAGCAGCCAAACACAGGGAAAGGAGACCCAGTACTTC.

The rearrangement joins TRBV29-1 to TRBJ2-3, with D possibly TRBD2 on 6 matching bases. CDR1 is SQVTM and CDR2 is ANQGSEA in the germline V gene. The V end lost 1 base, the J end lost 1 base, and 12 bases lay between the germline ends. The CDR3 consists of 15 residues. The CDR3 nucleotides read TGCAGCGTTGAAGCGGCTAGCGCCGGCACAGATACGCAGTATTTT. Its protein is CSVEAASAGTDTQYF.

The chain uses TRBV5-5 and TRBJ2-7; 7 bases are a match to TRBD1. The ends lost 0 bases at V and 10 bases at J; junction bases unmatched: 1. The CDR3 is 11 residues long. Germline CDR1 is SGHKS and CDR2 is YYEKEE (reference sequence). This CDR3 reads CASSLEGGQYF. In DNA, the CDR3 is TGTGCCAGCAGCTTGGAAGGGGGCCAGTACTTC.

This clone was picked up one time. This chain joins TRBV9 and TRBJ2-7; a possible D gene is TRBD2 (6 bases). Germline loops: CDR1 SGDLS, CDR2 YYNGEE. The CDR3 length is 15 residues. V was cut by 0 bases and J by 0 bases, with 10 bases left in between. In DNA form, the CDR3 reads TGTGCCAGCAGCGTAGAGGCGACTAGCTCCTACGAGCAGTACTTC. Residues: CASSVEATSSYEQYF.

This sequence joins TRBV14 and TRBJ2-2, with D unclear. The CDR3 contains 16 residues. Germline CDR1 SGHDN, CDR2 FVKESK. With 2 bases removed from V and 6 bases from J, the gap between germline ends came to 16 bases. The chain's CDR3 is CASSQRASVWAGELFF. As DNA, the CDR3 is TGTGCCAGCAGCCAAAGGGCGAGCGTGTGGGCCGGGGAGCTGTTTTTT.

The V gene is TRBV7-9, the J gene TRBJ2-7, with D possibly being TRBD2 (5 bases). CDR1 and CDR2 from the germline V gene are SEHNR and FQNEAQ (reference sequence). The germline V and J ends were trimmed by 2 bases and 6 bases, with 11 bases remaining between them. This CDR3 is 13 amino acids long. The CDR3 sequence is CASSLSNSAEQYF. The CDR3 coding sequence is TGTGCCAGCAGCTTAAGCAATAGCGCCGAGCAGTACTTC.

V and J are TRBV6-1 and TRBJ2-6; no definite D call. Looked up from germline, CDR1 is MNHNS and CDR2 is SASEGT. Trimming took 1 base from V and 0 from J, leaving 10 bases between them. CDR3 length: 17 amino acids. Written as DNA, the CDR3 is TGTGCCAGCAGTGAAGGTCGGTACTCCTCTGGGGCCAACGTCCTGACTTTC. This gives the protein CASSEGRYSSGANVLTF.

The V gene is TRBV19, the J gene TRBJ1-1; possible D gene TRBD1, 5 bases. This CDR3 is 17 amino acids long. Germline V gene lookup returns CDR1 LNHDA and CDR2 SQIVND (reference sequence). Trimming cost V 5 bases and J 5 bases, with 24 bases left between them. The CDR3 spells CASSSDGRGVFRTEAFF. The CDR3 coding sequence is TGTGCCAGTAGTTCGGACGGCCGAGGGGTATTTAGGACTGAAGCTTTCTTT.

The chain is built from TRBV9 and TRBJ1-1, with TRBD1 identical over 9 bases. CDR1 and CDR2 (germline): SGDLS, YYNGEE. The ends lost 0 bases at V and 4 bases at J; junction bases unmatched: 4. This CDR3 contains 15 residues. CDR3 coding DNA: TGTGCCAGCAGCGTAGGGACAGGGGTCGGCACTGAAGCTTTCTTT. Encoded protein: CASSVGTGVGTEAFF.

This sequence joins TRBV27 and TRBJ1-1, with no clear D. The CDR3 covers 14 residues. V shed 3 bases and J shed 5 bases, with 13 bases lying between them. Germline CDR1 MNHEY, CDR2 SMNVEV (reference sequence). The chain's CDR3 is CASSFAPRVTEAFF. CDR3 nucleotides: TGTGCCAGCAGTTTTGCCCCTAGGGTGACTGAAGCTTTCTTT.

This chain links TRBV2 with TRBJ2-5; 10 positions agree with TRBD2. Germline V gene data show CDR1 as SNHLY and CDR2 as FYNNEI. The CDR3 sequence is 13 residues long. The ends lost 8 bases at V and 4 bases at J; junction bases unmatched: 4. CDR3 sequence (DNA): TGTGCCAGCTCGGGACTAGCGTTAGAGACCCAGTACTTC. As protein: CASSGLALETQYF. The complete variable domain, with remaining parts taken from reference TRBV2 and TRBJ2-5, reads EPEVTQTPSHQVTQMGQEVILRCVPISNHLYFYWYRQILGQKVEFLVSFYNNEISEKSEIFDDQFSVERPDGSNFTLKIRSTKLEDSAMYFCASSGLALETQYFGPGTRLLVL.

A remark on this clone: The same CDR3 arises from other DNA sequences in this sample as well. The rearrangement uses TRBV4-1 and TRBJ2-3; D may correspond to TRBD1 or TRBD2 (5 bases each). With 0 bases removed from V and 1 base from J, the gap between germline ends came to 5 bases. The CDR3 has 14 amino acids. CDR1 is MGHRA, CDR2 YSYEKL, per germline. The CDR3 DNA sequence: TGCGCCAGCAGCCAAGAGGGGGGCACAGATACGCAGTATTTT. Encoded protein: CASSQEGGTDTQYF.

The chain combines TRBV30 with TRBJ1-1, with a possible D match to TRBD1 (5 bases). V was cut by 2 bases and J by 4 bases, with 14 bases left in between. This CDR3 is built from 14 residues. The germline V gene has CDR1 GTSNPN and CDR2 SVGIG (reference sequence). CDR3 sequence reads: CAWSLDRWGTEAFF. As DNA, the CDR3 is TGTGCCTGGAGTTTAGACAGATGGGGCACTGAAGCTTTCTTT. Full variable domain (outside the CDR3, taken from reference TRBV30 and TRBJ1-1): SQTIHQWPATLVQPVGSPLSLECTVEGTSNPNLYWYRQAAGRGLQLLFYSVGIGQISSEVPQNLSASRPQDRQFILSSKKLLLSDSGFYLCAWSLDRWGTEAFFGQGTRLTVV.

This clone was seen just once. The chain carries TRBV11-2 and TRBJ2-3; D is unclear. CDR1 is SGHAT, CDR2 FQNNGV, per germline. The V gene lost 5 bases and the J gene lost 3 bases, with 12 bases spanning the gap. This CDR3 contains 14 residues. The CDR3 loop is CASSPGRGTDTQYF. In DNA form, the CDR3 reads TGTGCCAGCAGCCCCGGCAGAGGTACAGATACGCAGTATTTT. Full variable domain (missing parts from reference TRBV11-2 and TRBJ2-3): EAGVAQSPRYKIIEKRQSVAFWCNPISGHATLYWYQQILGQGPKLLIQFQNNGVVDDSQLPKDRFSAERLKGVDSTLKIQPAKLEDSAVYLCASSPGRGTDTQYFGPGTRLTVL.

This chain joins TRBV5-4 and TRBJ2-1; D gene uncertain. Germline lookup yields CDR1 SGHNT and CDR2 YYREEE (reference sequence). The V gene lost 4 bases and the J gene lost 0 bases, with 14 bases spanning the gap. The CDR3 loop spans 16 amino acids. The CDR3 sequence is CASSLEAASSYNEQFF. The DNA of the CDR3 is TGTGCCAGCAGCCTGGAAGCCGCAAGCTCCTACAATGAGCAGTTCTTC.

This chain uses TRBV4-1 with TRBJ2-3; D is unresolved. The germline CDR1 and CDR2 sequences are MGHRA and YSYEKL. V was clipped by 4 bases and J by 4 bases, with 9 bases between them. This CDR3 has 13 residues. CDR3 sequence: CASSPRVPDTQYF. Here the CDR3 DNA reads TGCGCCAGCAGCCCAAGGGTCCCAGATACGCAGTATTTT.

V is TRBV7-6 and J is TRBJ2-7; perhaps D is TRBD1 or TRBD2 (6 bases each). This CDR3 has 14 amino acids. The V gene's germline CDR1 is SGHVS and CDR2 FNYEAQ. Trimming cost V 1 base and J 3 bases, with 10 bases left between them. In nucleotides, the CDR3 is TGTGCCAGCAGCTTAGGGGGGGCGCACTACGAGCAGTACTTC. Amino acid sequence: CASSLGGAHYEQYF.

V is TRBV4-1 and J is TRBJ2-2, with D hard to call. CDR1 is MGHRA and CDR2 is YSYEKL in the germline V gene. The CDR3 spans 16 residues. The germline V and J ends were trimmed by 0 bases and 0 bases, with 8 bases remaining between them. The CDR3 DNA sequence: TGCGCCAGCAGCCAAGATAGCAGGTCGAACACCGGGGAGCTGTTTTTT. It codes for CASSQDSRSNTGELFF.

In the case of this clone: The same CDR3 is also encoded by other DNA sequences in this sample. The chain recombines TRBV11-2 with TRBJ2-7; D is undetermined. V was shortened by 1 base and J by 1 base, with 5 bases between the two germline ends. Germline values: CDR1 SGHAT, CDR2 FQNNGV. The CDR3 is 13 residues long. The CDR3 protein is CASSLGVSYEQYF. DNA for the CDR3: TGTGCCAGCAGCTTAGGAGTTTCCTACGAGCAGTACTTC.

This chain uses TRBV18 with TRBJ2-1, with D unresolved. Germline V gene sequence: CDR1 KGHSH, CDR2 LQKENI. CDR3 size: 16 residues. With 3 bases removed from V and 3 bases from J, the gap between germline ends came to 15 bases. DNA of the CDR3: TGTGCCAGCTCACCTCTTCCTGAGGCGGTCTACAATGAGCAGTTCTTC. Translating it yields CASSPLPEAVYNEQFF.

The rearrangement uses TRBV7-2 and TRBJ2-7; D is possibly TRBD1 (6 bases). This CDR3 is built from 15 residues. V was trimmed by 4 bases and J by 6 bases, leaving 19 bases between them. Per the germline V gene, CDR1 is SGHTA and CDR2 is FQGNSA. The CDR3 is CASSSPQTGLIEQYF. Written as DNA, the CDR3 is TGTGCCAGCAGCTCACCCCAGACAGGTCTTATCGAGCAGTACTTC.

Concerning this clone itself: Other DNA sequences of this sample code for an identical CDR3. The chain combines TRBV11-2 with TRBJ2-3; no reliable D call. The germline CDR1 and CDR2 sequences are SGHAT and FQNNGV. CDR3 size: 12 residues. The ends were cut back, 1 base at V and 6 bases at J, with 5 bases in the middle. The CDR3 reads CASSLVGDTQYF. DNA for the CDR3: TGTGCCAGCAGCTTAGTGGGGGATACGCAGTATTTT.